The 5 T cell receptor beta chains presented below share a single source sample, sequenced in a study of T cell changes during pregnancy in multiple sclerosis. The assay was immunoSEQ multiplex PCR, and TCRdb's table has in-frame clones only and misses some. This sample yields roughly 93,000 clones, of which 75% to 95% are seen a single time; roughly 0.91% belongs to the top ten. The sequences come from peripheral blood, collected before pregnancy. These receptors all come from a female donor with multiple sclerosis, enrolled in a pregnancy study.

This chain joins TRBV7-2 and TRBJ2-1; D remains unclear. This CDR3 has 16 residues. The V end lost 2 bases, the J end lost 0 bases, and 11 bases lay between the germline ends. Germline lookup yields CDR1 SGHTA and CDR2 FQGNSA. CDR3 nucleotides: TGTGCCAGCAGCTTATTGGGCTCAAGCTCCTACAATGAGCAGTTCTTC. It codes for CASSLLGSSSYNEQFF. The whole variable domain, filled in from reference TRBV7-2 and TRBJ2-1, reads GAGVSQSPSNKVTEKGKDVELRCDPISGHTALYWYRQSLGQGLEFLIYFQGNSAPDKSGLPSDRFSAERTGGSVSTLTIQRTQQEDSAVYLCASSLLGSSSYNEQFFGPGTRLTVL.

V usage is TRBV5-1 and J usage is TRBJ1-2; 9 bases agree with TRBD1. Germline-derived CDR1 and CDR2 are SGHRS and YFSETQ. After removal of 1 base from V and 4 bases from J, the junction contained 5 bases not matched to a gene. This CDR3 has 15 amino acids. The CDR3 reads CASSLRGTGSYGYTF. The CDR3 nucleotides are TGCGCCAGCAGCTTGCGTGGGACAGGGAGCTATGGCTACACCTTC.

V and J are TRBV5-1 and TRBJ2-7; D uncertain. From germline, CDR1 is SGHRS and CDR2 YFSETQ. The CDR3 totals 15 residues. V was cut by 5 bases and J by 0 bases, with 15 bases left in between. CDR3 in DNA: TGCGCCAGCAGACCCGAGCCAGGTCTCTCCTACGAGCAGTACTTC. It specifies CASRPEPGLSYEQYF.

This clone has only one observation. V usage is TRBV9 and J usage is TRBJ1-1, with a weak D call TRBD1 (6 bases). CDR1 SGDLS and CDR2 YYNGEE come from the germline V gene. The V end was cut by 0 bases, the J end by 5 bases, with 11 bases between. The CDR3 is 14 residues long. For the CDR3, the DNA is TGTGCCAGCAGCGTAGCTGATAGGGGGACTGAAGCTTTCTTT. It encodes CASSVADRGTEAFF. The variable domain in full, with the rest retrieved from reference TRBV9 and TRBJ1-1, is DSGVTQTPKHLITATGQRVTLRCSPRSGDLSVYWYQQSLDQGLQFLIQYYNGEERAKGNILERFSAQQFPDLHSELNLSSLELGDSALYFCASSVADRGTEAFFGQGTRLTVV.

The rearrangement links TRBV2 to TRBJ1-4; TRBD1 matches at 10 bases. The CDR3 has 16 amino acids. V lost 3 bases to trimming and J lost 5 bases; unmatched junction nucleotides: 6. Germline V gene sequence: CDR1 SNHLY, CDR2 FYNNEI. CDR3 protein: CASSDAGGQGNEKLFF. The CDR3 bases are TGTGCCAGCAGTGACGCTGGGGGACAGGGGAATGAAAAACTGTTTTTT.